This entry lists 8 T cell receptor beta chains sequenced from one sample in a study of PD-1 blockade in mismatch repair-deficient tumors. Antigen specificity for these receptors is unknown. Data came from immunoSEQ multiplex PCR; TCRdb stores just in-frame clones and leaves some out. The repertoire holds approximately 9,300 clones, with 75% to 95% as singletons. Stated time point: roughly 9-day in vitro stimulation with candidate neoantigen peptide 3. Sequences were derived from cells cultured in vitro, sampled from a patient treated with pembrolizumab. Receptor source: an adult with mismatch repair-deficient cancer.

The rearrangement joins TRBV2 to TRBJ2-7; 9 bases match TRBD2. The CDR3 consists of 17 residues. Trimming took 7 bases from V and 3 from J; bases not matched to a gene: 16. Per germline, CDR1 SNHLY and CDR2 FYNNEI. CDR3 sequence: CASTRGALGGRDYEQYF. The CDR3 DNA reads TGTGCCAGCACTCGGGGGGCCCTTGGCGGGAGGGACTACGAGCAGTACTTC.

V usage is TRBV6-5 and J usage is TRBJ1-5, with TRBD1 as a possible D gene (6 bases). V was clipped by 2 bases and J by 7 bases, with 15 bases between them. This CDR3 region has 15 residues. Germline V gene data show CDR1 as MNHEY and CDR2 as SVGAGI. In DNA form, the CDR3 reads TGTGCCAGCAGTTACGACGGGGGCGCAAGACAGCCCCAGCATTTT. It yields the protein CASSYDGGARQPQHF.

In DNA form, the CDR3 reads TGTGCCAGCAGCTTCGGGGGCGAGCAGTACTTC. This translates into CASSFGGEQYF. The chain joins TRBV5-6 to TRBJ2-7; perhaps TRBD2 as D (6 bases). This CDR3 is 11 amino acids long. Trimming shortened V by 2 bases and J by 6 bases, and 6 bases separated the two germline ends. Germline-derived CDR1 and CDR2 are SGHDT and YYEEEE.

This chain uses TRBV7-9 with TRBJ1-1, with D possibly TRBD1 on 6 matching bases. Germline CDR1 and CDR2: SEHNR and FQNEAQ (reference sequence). With 3 bases removed from V and 8 bases from J, the gap between germline ends came to 10 bases. The CDR3 is 12 residues long. CDR3 in DNA: TGTGCCAGCAGCTTTGACAGGTCGGAAGCTTTCTTT. Residues: CASSFDRSEAFF.

This chain uses TRBV5-1 with TRBJ2-5; D remains ambiguous. V lost 7 bases and J lost 5, with 15 bases in between. CDR3 length: 13 amino acids. Germline CDR1 SGHRS, CDR2 YFSETQ. CDR3 in amino acids: CASGSLRRETQYF. The CDR3 nucleotides are TGCGCCAGCGGATCTCTGCGCCGTGAGACCCAGTACTTC.

This chain connects TRBV14 to TRBJ2-1; possibly TRBD1 for D (6 bases). Trimming cost V 5 bases and J 4 bases, with 9 bases left between them. This CDR3 comprises 13 residues. Germline V CDR1 and CDR2: SGHDN, FVKESK. The CDR3 is CASSSQGYNEQFF. In DNA form, the CDR3 reads TGTGCCAGCAGCTCACAGGGATACAATGAGCAGTTCTTC.

The rearrangement joins TRBV30 to TRBJ2-1, with 7 nucleotides matching TRBD2. This CDR3 is 13 amino acids long. Germline loops: CDR1 GTSNPN, CDR2 SVGIG (reference sequence). With V trimmed by 5 bases and J by 5 bases, 6 bases remained unmatched. Written as DNA, the CDR3 is TGTGCCTGGGGACTAGGCGGGCACAATGAGCAGTTCTTC. It translates to CAWGLGGHNEQFF.

The CDR3, as DNA: TGTGCCAGCAGTTTGAGCGGGAGACCCCCCTACGAGCAGTACTTC. Amino acids: CASSLSGRPPYEQYF. V is TRBV28 and J is TRBJ2-7; 8 nucleotides match TRBD2. This CDR3 has 15 amino acids. The V gene end was trimmed by 3 bases and the J gene end by 2 bases; junction bases not matched to a gene: 6. Looked up from germline, CDR1 is MDHEN and CDR2 is SYDVKM. The variable domain in full, completed from reference TRBV28 and TRBJ2-7, reads DVKVTQSSRYLVKRTGEKVFLECVQDMDHENMFWYRQDPGLGLRLIYFSYDVKMKEKGDIPEGYSVSREKKERFSLILESASTNQTSMYLCASSLSGRPPYEQYFGPGTRLTVT.